Listed here is a single TCR beta chain. The data derive from a study of T cell changes during pregnancy in multiple sclerosis. V lost 5 bases, J lost 0 bases, and 10 bases lay in between. This CDR3 is built from 14 residues. Germline lookup yields CDR1 MNHEY and CDR2 SMNVEV (reference sequence). Data came from immunoSEQ multiplex PCR; TCRdb stores just in-frame clones and leaves some out. Here the sample spans over 70,000 clones, roughly 93% being singletons. Source: peripheral blood, taken in the third trimester of pregnancy. V and J are TRBV27 and TRBJ1-1; the D is unclear. This TCR was sampled from a female donor with multiple sclerosis, enrolled in a pregnancy study. This CDR3 reads CASSLLGMNTEAFF. CDR3 coding DNA: TGTGCCAGCAGTCTCCTGGGCATGAACACTGAAGCTTTCTTT.